The subject of this entry is one T cell receptor beta chain. Its antigen is unknown. This table comes from immunoSEQ multiplex PCR, and its TCRdb copy is limited to in-frame clones, with some not included. The sample carries under 400,000 clones, around 87% recorded once. Treatment denoted: some 20 received Ad26.COV2.S at low or high dose, single or two shots; 5 received placebo; per-sample allocation not given. Following the first vaccine or placebo injection, samples were taken on day 63. The donor's status was that of an adult aged 18-55 years in Boston. This sample is drawn from a study of Ad26.COV2.S vaccination and SARS-CoV-2 variants. In the study overall: In the study, Ad26.COV2.S was injected intramuscularly once, or twice 56 days apart.

Study-wide results and caveats: Vaccine and placebo recipients had comparable breadth of non-spike TCRs.

The CDR3 is 15 amino acids. CDR1 and CDR2 from the germline V gene are ENHRY and SYGVKD. Trimming removed 10 bases from V and 6 bases from J, with 24 bases in between. This clonotype was obtained from a person aged 18-60 years who received the Ad26.COV2.S COVID-19 vaccine or a placebo. This specimen was peripheral blood, taken in a trial of Ad26.COV2.S vaccine versus placebo. The chain carries TRBV10-3 and TRBJ1-1; D possibly corresponds to TRBD1 (5 bases). This CDR3 is CASRSHGADDPEAFF. In nucleotides, the CDR3 is TGTGCCAGCCGTTCCCACGGGGCTGACGACCCTGAAGCTTTCTTT.